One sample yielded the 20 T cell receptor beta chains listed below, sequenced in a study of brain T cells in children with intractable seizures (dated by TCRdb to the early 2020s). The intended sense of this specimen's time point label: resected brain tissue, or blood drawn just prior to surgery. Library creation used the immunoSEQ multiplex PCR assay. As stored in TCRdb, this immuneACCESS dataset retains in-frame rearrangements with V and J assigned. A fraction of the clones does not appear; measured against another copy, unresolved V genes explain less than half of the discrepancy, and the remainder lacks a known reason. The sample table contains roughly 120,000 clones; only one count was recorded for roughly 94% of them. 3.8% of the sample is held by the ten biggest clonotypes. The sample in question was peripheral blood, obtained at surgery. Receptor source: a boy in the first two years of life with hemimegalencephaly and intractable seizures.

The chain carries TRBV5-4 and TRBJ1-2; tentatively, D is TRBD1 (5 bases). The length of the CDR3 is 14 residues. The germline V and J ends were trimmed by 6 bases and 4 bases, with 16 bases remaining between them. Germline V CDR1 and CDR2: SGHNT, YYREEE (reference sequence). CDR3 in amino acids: CASTERGRFYGYTF. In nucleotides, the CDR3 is TGTGCCAGCACCGAACGGGGCCGTTTCTATGGCTACACCTTC.

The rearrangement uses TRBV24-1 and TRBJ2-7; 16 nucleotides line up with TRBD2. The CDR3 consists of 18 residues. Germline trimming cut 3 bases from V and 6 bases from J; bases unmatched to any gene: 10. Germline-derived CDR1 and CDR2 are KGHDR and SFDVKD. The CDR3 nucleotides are TGTGCCACCAGTGATGGGACTAGCGGGAGGGCCTCAACCACCGAGCAGTACTTC. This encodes CATSDGTSGRASTTEQYF.

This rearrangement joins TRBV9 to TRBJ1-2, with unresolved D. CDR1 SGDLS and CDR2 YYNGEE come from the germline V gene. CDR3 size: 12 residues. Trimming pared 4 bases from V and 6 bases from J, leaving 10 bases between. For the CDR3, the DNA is TGTGCCAGCAGCCCCCGAGGGCATGGCTACACCTTC. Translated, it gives CASSPRGHGYTF. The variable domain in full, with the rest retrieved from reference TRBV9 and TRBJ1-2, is DSGVTQTPKHLITATGQRVTLRCSPRSGDLSVYWYQQSLDQGLQFLIQYYNGEERAKGNILERFSAQQFPDLHSELNLSSLELGDSALYFCASSPRGHGYTFGSGTRLTVV.

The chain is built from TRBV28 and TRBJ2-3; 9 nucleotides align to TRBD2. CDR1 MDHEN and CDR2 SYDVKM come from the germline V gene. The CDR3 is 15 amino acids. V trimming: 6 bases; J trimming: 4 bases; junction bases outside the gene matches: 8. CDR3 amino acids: CASSSGTSTSDTQYF. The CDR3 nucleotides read TGTGCCAGCAGCAGCGGGACTAGCACGTCAGATACGCAGTATTTT.

CDR3 residues: CASSNPDRGTEAFF. The CDR3, as DNA: TGTGCCAGCAGTAACCCCGACAGGGGCACTGAAGCTTTCTTT. This rearrangement joins TRBV25-1 to TRBJ1-1, with 8 bases lining up with TRBD1. The CDR3 is made up of 14 amino acids. V lost 5 bases, J lost 4 bases, and 6 bases stayed unmatched. Per the germline V gene, CDR1 is MGHDK and CDR2 is SYGVNS.

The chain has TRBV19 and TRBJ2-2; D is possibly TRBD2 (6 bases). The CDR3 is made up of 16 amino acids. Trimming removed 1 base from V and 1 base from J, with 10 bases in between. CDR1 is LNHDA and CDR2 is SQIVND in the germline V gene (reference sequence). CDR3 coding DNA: TGTGCCAGTAGTATAGTTGGAGGGAGGAACACCGGGGAGCTGTTTTTT. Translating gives CASSIVGGRNTGELFF.

The CDR3 region is CASSRSWEAYGYTF. The CDR3 DNA sequence: TGTGCCAGCAGTCGGTCCTGGGAGGCCTATGGCTACACCTTC. The rearrangement uses TRBV27 and TRBJ1-2; D remains unclear. V lost 5 bases to trimming and J lost 4 bases, with 14 bases between them. There are 14 residues in the CDR3. Per the germline V gene, CDR1 is MNHEY and CDR2 is SMNVEV (reference sequence).

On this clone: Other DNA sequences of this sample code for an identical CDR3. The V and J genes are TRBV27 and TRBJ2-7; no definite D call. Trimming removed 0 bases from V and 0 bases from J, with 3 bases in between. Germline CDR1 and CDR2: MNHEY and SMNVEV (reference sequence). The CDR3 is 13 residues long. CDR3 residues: CASSLSASYEQYF. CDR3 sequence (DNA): TGTGCCAGCAGTTTATCAGCCTCCTACGAGCAGTACTTC.

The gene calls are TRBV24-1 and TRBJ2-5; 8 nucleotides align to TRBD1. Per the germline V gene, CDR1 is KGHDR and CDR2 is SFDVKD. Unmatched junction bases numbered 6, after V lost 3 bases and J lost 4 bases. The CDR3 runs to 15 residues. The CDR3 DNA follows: TGTGCCACCAGTGATCGACAGGGGTTTTTAGAGACCCAGTACTTC. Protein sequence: CATSDRQGFLETQYF.

For the CDR3, the DNA is TGTGCCAGCAGTACACGGCCCAGGCATAATTCACCCCTCCACTTT. Translated: CASSTRPRHNSPLHF. The chain has TRBV2 and TRBJ1-6, with D uncertain. This CDR3 is 15 amino acids long. Trimming removed 5 bases from V and 5 bases from J, with 13 bases in between. CDR1 and CDR2 from the germline V gene are SNHLY and FYNNEI.

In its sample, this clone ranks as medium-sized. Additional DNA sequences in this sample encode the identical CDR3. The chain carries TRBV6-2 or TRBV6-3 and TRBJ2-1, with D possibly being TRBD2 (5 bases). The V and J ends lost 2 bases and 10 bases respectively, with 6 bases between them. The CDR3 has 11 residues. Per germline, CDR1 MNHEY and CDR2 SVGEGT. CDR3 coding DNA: TGTGCCAGCAGTTACCCGGGGGAGCAGTTCTTC. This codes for CASSYPGEQFF.

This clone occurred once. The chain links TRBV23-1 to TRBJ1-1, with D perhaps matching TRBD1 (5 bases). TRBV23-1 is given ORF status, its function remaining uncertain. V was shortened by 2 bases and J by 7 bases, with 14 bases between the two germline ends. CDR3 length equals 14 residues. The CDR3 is CASSQTPRQREAFF. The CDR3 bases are TGCGCCAGCAGTCAAACACCCCGACAGCGTGAAGCTTTCTTT.

In nucleotides, the CDR3 is TGCGCCAGCAAAGGGACAGGGGTGGTTGGGGAGCTGTTTTTT. Translation: CASKGTGVVGELFF. The J gene is TRBJ2-2, the V gene TRBV10-2; 10 bases fit TRBD1. The V gene's germline CDR1 is WSHSY and CDR2 SAAADI. V lost 7 bases, J lost 8 bases, and 7 bases stayed unmatched. There are 14 residues in the CDR3.

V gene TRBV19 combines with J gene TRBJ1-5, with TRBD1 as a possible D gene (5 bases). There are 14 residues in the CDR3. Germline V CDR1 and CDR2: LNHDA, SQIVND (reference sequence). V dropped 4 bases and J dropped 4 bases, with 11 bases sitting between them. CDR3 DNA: TGTGCCAGTAGTACCGGGACGGGGAATCAGCCCCAGCATTTT. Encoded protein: CASSTGTGNQPQHF.

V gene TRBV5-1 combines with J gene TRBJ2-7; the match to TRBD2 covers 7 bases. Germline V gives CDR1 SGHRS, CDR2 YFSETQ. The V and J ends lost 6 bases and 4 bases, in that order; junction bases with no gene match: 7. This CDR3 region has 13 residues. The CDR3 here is CASTWDYRYEQYF. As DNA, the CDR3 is TGCGCCAGCACCTGGGACTACAGGTACGAGCAGTACTTC.

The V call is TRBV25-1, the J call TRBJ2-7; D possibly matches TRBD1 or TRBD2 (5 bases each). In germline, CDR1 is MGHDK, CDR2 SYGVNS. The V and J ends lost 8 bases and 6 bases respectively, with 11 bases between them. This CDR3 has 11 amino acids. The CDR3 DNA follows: TGTGCCAGCGATCTTGGGGGCGAGCAGTACTTC. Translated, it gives CASDLGGEQYF.

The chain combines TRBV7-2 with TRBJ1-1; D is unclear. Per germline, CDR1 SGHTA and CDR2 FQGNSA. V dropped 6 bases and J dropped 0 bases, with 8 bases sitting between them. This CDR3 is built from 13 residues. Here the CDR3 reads CASRIRMNTEAFF. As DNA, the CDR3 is TGTGCCAGCAGGATCCGGATGAACACTGAAGCTTTCTTT.

The CDR3 sequence: CASSPRGQGGTEAFF. In DNA, the CDR3 is TGTGCCAGTAGTCCCCGTGGACAGGGTGGCACTGAAGCTTTCTTT. V gene TRBV19 combines with J gene TRBJ1-1; TRBD1 aligns across 8 bases. Germline loops: CDR1 LNHDA, CDR2 SQIVND (reference sequence). V lost 5 bases and J lost 4; bases outside the gene matches: 9. The CDR3 extends over 15 amino acids.

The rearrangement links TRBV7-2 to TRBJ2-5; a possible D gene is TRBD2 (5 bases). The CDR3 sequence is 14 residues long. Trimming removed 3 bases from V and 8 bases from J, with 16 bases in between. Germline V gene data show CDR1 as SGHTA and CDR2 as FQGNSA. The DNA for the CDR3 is TGTGCCAGCAGCTTGGGATCGAGCGGTCACACCCAGTACTTC. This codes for CASSLGSSGHTQYF.

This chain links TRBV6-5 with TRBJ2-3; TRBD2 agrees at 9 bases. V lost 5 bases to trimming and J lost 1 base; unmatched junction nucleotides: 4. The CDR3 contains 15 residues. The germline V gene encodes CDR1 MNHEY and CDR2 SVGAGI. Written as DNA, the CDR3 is TGTGCCAGCAGTCGAATAGCGGGAGGCACAGATACGCAGTATTTT. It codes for CASSRIAGGTDTQYF.